The 24 T cell receptor beta chains in this list originate from one sample, sequenced in a study of T cell responses to AZD1222 COVID-19 vaccine. This table comes from immunoSEQ multiplex PCR, and its TCRdb copy is limited to in-frame clones, with some not included. The sample yields roughly 140,000 clones, roughly 94% seen once. The sample in question was peripheral blood, obtained on day 0 of AZD1222 vaccination. The receptors were gathered from an adult in good health.

The J gene is TRBJ1-5, the V gene TRBV30; 9 bases agree with TRBD1. The trim removed 1 base at V and 3 bases at J, leaving 4 bases unmatched. The CDR3 covers 15 residues. The V gene's germline CDR1 is GTSNPN and CDR2 SVGIG (reference sequence). CDR3 residues: CAWSGGQGPNQPQHF. DNA of the CDR3: TGTGCCTGGAGTGGAGGACAGGGGCCCAATCAGCCCCAGCATTTT.

This chain uses TRBV27 with TRBJ2-1, with a weak D call TRBD2 (5 bases). Germline V gene lookup returns CDR1 MNHEY and CDR2 SMNVEV (reference sequence). The ends were cut back, 3 bases at V and 2 bases at J, with 11 bases in the middle. CDR3 length: 15 amino acids. CDR3: CASSLGGPPYNEQFF. CDR3 nucleotides: TGTGCCAGCAGTTTGGGCGGGCCGCCCTACAATGAGCAGTTCTTC.

The rearrangement joins TRBV2 to TRBJ1-2, with a possible D match to TRBD1 (6 bases). Trimming took off 3 bases at V and 1 base at J, with 12 bases between the two ends. This CDR3 region has 15 residues. Germline V lookup: CDR1 SNHLY, CDR2 FYNNEI. CDR3 residues: CASSERGHHNYGYTF. The CDR3 DNA follows: TGTGCCAGCAGTGAGAGGGGACACCATAACTATGGCTACACCTTC.

The chain uses TRBV5-1 and TRBJ2-5; no reliable D call. The CDR3 loop spans 13 amino acids. Trimming left V 0 bases short and J 5 bases short, with 8 bases between. The germline V gene has CDR1 SGHRS and CDR2 YFSETQ. This CDR3 is CASSLGFLETQYF. CDR3 in DNA: TGCGCCAGCAGCTTGGGATTCTTGGAGACCCAGTACTTC.

A few counts support this clone. As DNA, the CDR3 is TGCAGCGTTGGGGATCTGATAGACGAGCAGTACGTC. It yields the protein CSVGDLIDEQYV. The rearrangement links TRBV29-1 to TRBJ2-7; no definite D call. The CDR3 has 12 residues. Trimming removed 4 bases from V and 5 bases from J, with 12 bases in between. The germline gives CDR1 SQVTM, CDR2 ANQGSEA.

This clone was observed a handful of times. The chain links TRBV21-1 to TRBJ1-1. TRBV21-1 is a listed pseudogene. The CDR3 is 13 amino acids. CDR3 bases: TGTGCCAGCAGCAAAGTGGATAATCATGAAGCTTTCTTT. This encodes CASSKVDNHEAFF.

The chain has TRBV10-3 and TRBJ1-1; no definite D call. V lost 0 bases and J lost 3, with 5 bases in between. Germline V gene lookup returns CDR1 ENHRY and CDR2 SYGVKD. The CDR3 length is 13 residues. CDR3 sequence reads: CAISESRDTEAFF. The CDR3 DNA sequence: TGTGCCATCAGTGAGTCGAGGGACACTGAAGCTTTCTTT.

The chain employs TRBV11-1 and TRBJ1-2; a weak D match, TRBD1 (6 bases). V was shortened by 5 bases and J by 7 bases, with 11 bases between the two germline ends. Germline V gives CDR1 SGHAT, CDR2 FQDESV (reference sequence). The CDR3 totals 12 residues. CDR3 amino acids: CASSRQAGGYTF. The CDR3 DNA follows: TGTGCCAGCAGCCGACAGGCGGGTGGCTACACCTTC.

The J gene is TRBJ2-1, the V gene TRBV27, with D perhaps TRBD1 (6 bases). Germline-derived CDR1 and CDR2 are MNHEY and SMNVEV (reference sequence). The CDR3 runs to 15 residues. Trimming removed 5 bases from V and 7 bases from J, with 18 bases in between. CDR3 loop: CASSKMGGQHNEQFF. The DNA of the CDR3 is TGTGCCAGCAGTAAAATGGGTGGACAGCATAATGAGCAGTTCTTC.

V and J are TRBV10-2 and TRBJ2-7, with 8 nucleotides matching TRBD2. This CDR3 comprises 14 residues. CDR1 and CDR2 (germline): WSHSY, SAAADI. Losses at the gene ends were 3 bases for V and 3 bases for J; bases not matched to a gene: 4. This chain's CDR3 is CASSDRGGGYEQYV. CDR3 nucleotides: TGCGCCAGCAGTGACCGGGGGGGCGGCTACGAGCAGTACGTC.

The rearrangement uses TRBV3-1 (or the pseudogene TRBV3-2) and TRBJ1-2; D is unclear. With 4 bases removed from V and 6 bases from J, the gap between germline ends came to 15 bases. The CDR3 contains 14 residues. CDR1 and CDR2 (germline): LGHDT, YNNKEL (reference sequence). The chain's CDR3 is CASSLGTRADGYTF. The CDR3 bases are TGTGCCAGCAGCCTAGGAACAAGGGCAGATGGCTACACCTTC.

This chain uses TRBV7-9 with TRBJ2-1; TRBD2 matches at 8 bases. Germline assignment: CDR1 SEHNR and CDR2 FQNEAQ (reference sequence). This CDR3 comprises 15 residues. J lost 4 bases, V lost 1 base, and 3 bases had no gene match. The CDR3 loop is CASSLVLAAYNEQFF. The CDR3 bases are TGTGCCAGCAGCTTAGTACTAGCGGCTTACAATGAGCAGTTCTTC.

This clone occurred once. This chain joins TRBV3-1 (or the pseudogene TRBV3-2) and TRBJ1-2; D is perhaps TRBD1 (5 bases). V was clipped by 2 bases and J by 6 bases, with 13 bases between them. Germline CDR1 and CDR2: LGHDT and YNNKEL (reference sequence). This CDR3 is 14 amino acids long. In DNA, the CDR3 is TGTGCCAGCAGCCAACGGGGCAGCCTTAATGGCTACACCTTC. Translation gives CASSQRGSLNGYTF.

The chain's CDR3 is CAWNREGTEAFF. Written as DNA, the CDR3 is TGTGCCTGGAACAGGGAGGGCACTGAAGCTTTCTTT. The V call is TRBV30, the J call TRBJ1-1, with D possibly being TRBD1 (6 bases). CDR1 GTSNPN and CDR2 SVGIG come from the germline V gene (reference sequence). The CDR3 is 12 amino acids. V lost 4 bases, J lost 4 bases, and 10 bases lay in between.

CDR3 bases: TGTGCCAGTAGTCTTCCCGGGACAGGGGCGGGAGGCTACACCTTC. Protein product: CASSLPGTGAGGYTF. V and J are TRBV19 and TRBJ1-2, with 10 bases that match TRBD1. V lost 5 bases and J lost 8; bases outside the gene matches: 11. Germline-derived CDR1 and CDR2 are LNHDA and SQIVND (reference sequence). The CDR3 totals 15 residues.

The rearrangement links TRBV5-4 to TRBJ2-7; a weak D match, TRBD2 (6 bases). V lost 5 bases and J 7 bases, leaving 16 bases between the germline ends. Germline lookup yields CDR1 SGHNT and CDR2 YYREEE (reference sequence). This CDR3 is built from 13 residues. The CDR3 region is CASRPWGAGEQYV. CDR3 in DNA: TGTGCCAGCAGACCATGGGGCGCGGGAGAGCAGTACGTC.

The chain employs TRBV29-1 and TRBJ1-1, with D possibly TRBD1 on 6 matching bases. The CDR3 is made up of 16 amino acids. V was trimmed by 5 bases and J by 1 base, leaving 20 bases between them. The germline CDR1 and CDR2 sequences are SQVTM and ANQGSEA. The CDR3 loop reads CSVFPQLNRENTEAFF. CDR3 bases: TGCAGCGTTTTTCCACAACTAAACAGGGAGAACACTGAAGCTTTCTTT.

The chain links TRBV5-1 to TRBJ2-7, with D tentatively TRBD1 or TRBD2 (6 bases each). V was shortened by 1 base and J by 7 bases, with 12 bases between the two germline ends. Germline V lookup: CDR1 SGHRS, CDR2 YFSETQ. The CDR3 spans 13 residues. CDR3 DNA sequence: TGCGCCAGCAGCTTGATTGGAGGGGGGGAGCAGTACGTC. Translation: CASSLIGGGEQYV.

This clone is a singleton in its sample. The CDR3 protein is CASSQDATGGIERETQYF. CDR3 nucleotide sequence: TGTGCCAGCAGCCAAGACGCGACGGGAGGTATTGAGAGAGAGACCCAGTACTTC. This chain connects TRBV3-1 (or the pseudogene TRBV3-2) to TRBJ2-5, with 7 nucleotides matching TRBD2. The length of the CDR3 is 18 residues. Germline CDR1 is LGHDT and CDR2 is YNNKEL (reference sequence). V lost 0 bases and J lost 4; bases outside the gene matches: 14.

This clone occurred once. The rearrangement links TRBV11-2 to TRBJ1-5; 8 bases agree with TRBD1. The J segment lost 5 bases and the V segment lost 4 bases, leaving 4 bases of the junction unmatched. The CDR3 has 14 amino acids. The V gene's germline CDR1 is SGHAT and CDR2 FQNNGV. The CDR3 coding sequence is TGTGCCAGCAGCTGGGGGACAGGTTATCAGCCCCAGCATTTT. Protein: CASSWGTGYQPQHF.

This clone was detected only once. The V call is TRBV18, the J call TRBJ2-7; TRBD2 matches at 7 bases. This CDR3 has 14 residues. V lost 2 bases to trimming and J lost 5 bases; unmatched junction nucleotides: 6. The germline V gene encodes CDR1 KGHSH and CDR2 LQKENI. The CDR3, as DNA: TGTGCCAGCTCACCAGGACTAGATACTAACGAGCAGTACGTC. It codes for CASSPGLDTNEQYV.

The V call is TRBV7-3, the J call TRBJ2-3; 13 nucleotides agree with TRBD2. Germline V gives CDR1 SGHTA, CDR2 FQGTGA. Trimming at V came to 2 bases and at J to 5 bases, leaving 4 bases not matched to a gene. This CDR3 comprises 16 residues. The DNA of the CDR3 is TGTGCCAGCAGCTTAGGGGGACTAGCGGGAATAGATACGCAGTATTTT. It translates to CASSLGGLAGIDTQYF. The whole variable domain, filled in from reference TRBV7-3 and TRBJ2-3, reads GAGVSQTPSNKVTEKGKYVELRCDPISGHTALYWYRQSLGQGPEFLIYFQGTGAADDSGLPNDRFFAVRPEGSVSTLKIQRTERGDSAVYLCASSLGGLAGIDTQYFGPGTRLTVL.

This sequence joins TRBV27 and TRBJ1-2, with 9 bases identical to TRBD1. Germline CDR1 reads MNHEY; CDR2 reads SMNVEV (reference sequence). V lost 3 bases, J lost 4 bases, and 6 bases stayed unmatched. The CDR3 loop spans 15 amino acids. In nucleotides, the CDR3 is TGTGCCAGCAGTTTGCCTGGACAGGGGCGCTATGGCTACACCTTC. Translation: CASSLPGQGRYGYTF.

The chain employs TRBV12-5 and TRBJ1-4; tentative D call: TRBD1 (6 bases). Trimming pared 4 bases from V and 8 bases from J, leaving 23 bases between. Looked up from germline, CDR1 is LGHNT and CDR2 is FRNRAP. This CDR3 spans 17 amino acids. The CDR3 region is CASGSGQPGYLFEKLFF. CDR3 nucleotide sequence: TGTGCTAGTGGTTCAGGACAGCCAGGGTACCTCTTCGAAAAACTGTTTTTT.